This TCR beta chain comes out of a study of T cells in women clearing cervical HPV infection. Across the whole study: Control women cleared a single incident HPV16 infection within 12 months. For cases, blood was sampled a median about 160 days after lesion detection, interquartile range roughly 90 to 210 days. HLA type stays a possible confounder, typing being limited.

Clones were sequenced by immunoSEQ multiplex PCR, and TCRdb holds only the in-frame ones, with some missing. The sample includes around 37,000 clones. Deletions cut 3 bases from V and 0 bases from J, with 6 bases between. CDR1 is KGHSH and CDR2 is LQKENI in the germline V gene. This CDR3 region has 15 residues. Comment on this clone: The antigen is unknown. Sequencing ends 3 residues short of the CDR3 end; the germline J gene provides the rest.

The study, taken as a whole, reports: Unknown T-cell numbers per sample may underlie the richness differences.

What was sequenced was blood buffy coat. The genes are TRBV18 and TRBJ1-6, with D unclear. This clonotype was obtained from a woman aged 18-70 years with a cervical HPV16 infection that either progressed to CIN3+ or cleared (not recorded which). CDR3 bases read: TGTGCCAGCTCACCCGGGGTCTCCTATAATTCACCC. Its translation is CASSPGVSYNSP. The whole CDR3 is CASSPGVSYNSPLHF.